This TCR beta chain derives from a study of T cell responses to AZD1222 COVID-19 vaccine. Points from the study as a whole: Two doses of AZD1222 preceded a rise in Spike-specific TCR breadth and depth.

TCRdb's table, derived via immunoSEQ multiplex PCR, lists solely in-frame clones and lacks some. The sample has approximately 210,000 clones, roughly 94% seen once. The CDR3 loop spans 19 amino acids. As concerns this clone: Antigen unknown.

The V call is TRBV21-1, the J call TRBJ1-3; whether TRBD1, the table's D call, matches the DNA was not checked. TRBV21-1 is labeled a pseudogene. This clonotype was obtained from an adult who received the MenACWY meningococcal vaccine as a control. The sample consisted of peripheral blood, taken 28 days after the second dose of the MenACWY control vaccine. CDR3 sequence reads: CASSKEQGAPSNSGNTIYF. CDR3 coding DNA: TGTGCCAGCAGCAAAGAACAAGGGGCCCCCTCTAACTCTGGAAACACCATATATTTT.